The clone carrying this T cell receptor beta chain was recorded many times. The sample originates from a study of early T cells in non-severe SARS-CoV-2 infection. Study-level background: The authors sequenced bulk RNA from unsorted whole blood, leaving chains unpaired.

CDR3 length equals 13 residues. CDR1 is DFQATT and CDR2 is SNEGSKA in the germline V gene (reference sequence). Trimming at V came to 4 bases and at J to 4 bases, leaving 5 bases not matched to a gene. The protocol attached unique molecular identifiers to individual cDNA molecules. One entry per CDR3 protein results from TCRdb running MiXCR on the 5' RACE reads. The top ten hold 5% to 6% of the sample, which has roughly 33,000 distinct CDR3 sequences, 5.7% seen once. Sequencing used whole blood. The TCR was taken from an adult who was a healthcare worker with PCR-confirmed SARS-CoV-2 infection or an uninfected control (not recorded which). This chain uses TRBV20-1 with TRBJ2-7, with 9 bases aligning to TRBD2. The CDR3 DNA reads TGCAGTGCTATAAGACTAGCGGAATACGAGCAGTACTTC. Amino acids: CSAIRLAEYEQYF.